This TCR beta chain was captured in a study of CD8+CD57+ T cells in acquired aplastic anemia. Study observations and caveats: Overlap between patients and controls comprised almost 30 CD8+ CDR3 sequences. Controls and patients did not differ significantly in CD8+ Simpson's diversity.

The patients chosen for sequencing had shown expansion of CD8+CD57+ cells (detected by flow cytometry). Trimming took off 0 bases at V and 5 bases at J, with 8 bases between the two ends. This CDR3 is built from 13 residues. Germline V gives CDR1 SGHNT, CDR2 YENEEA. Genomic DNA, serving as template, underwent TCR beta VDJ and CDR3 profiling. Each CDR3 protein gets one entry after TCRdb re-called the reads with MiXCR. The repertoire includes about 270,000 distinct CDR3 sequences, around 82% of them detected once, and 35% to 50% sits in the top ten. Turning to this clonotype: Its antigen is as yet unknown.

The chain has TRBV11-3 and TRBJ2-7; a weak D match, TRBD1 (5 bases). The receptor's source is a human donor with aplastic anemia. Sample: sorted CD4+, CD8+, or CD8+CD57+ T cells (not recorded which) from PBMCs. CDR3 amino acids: CASSLEVTDEQYV. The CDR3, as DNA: TGTGCCAGCAGCTTAGAAGTGACAGACGAGCAGTACGTC.